This entry lists 3 T cell receptor beta chains sequenced from one sample in a study of T cells in Graves' hyperthyroidism and ophthalmopathy. TCR beta CDR3 sequences were amplified from RNA transcripts. In the first-round RT-PCR of the TCR CDR3, the HTBI primer set was used. Via MiXCR, TCRdb re-called the multiplex PCR reads, giving one row per CDR3 protein. The sample has approximately 570,000 distinct CDR3 sequences, less than 20% seen once. Material: blood. The origin of the receptors is a middle-aged man with Graves' ophthalmopathy.

In its sample, this clonotype was seen many times. The chain couples TRBV5-1 to TRBJ2-3, with TRBD2 identical over 8 bases. Germline lookup yields CDR1 SGHRS and CDR2 YFSETQ. The CDR3 runs to 15 residues. V trimming: 5 bases; J trimming: 0 bases; junction bases outside the gene matches: 5. This CDR3 reads CASRQLADSTDTQYF. As DNA, the CDR3 is TGCGCCAGCAGGCAACTAGCGGATAGCACAGATACGCAGTATTTT.

This clonotype was observed at least ten times. The chain recombines TRBV7-2 with TRBJ2-1, with 12 positions matching TRBD1. There are 14 residues in the CDR3. Germline-derived CDR1 and CDR2 are SGHTA and FQGNSA. V shed 5 bases and J 8 bases; nucleotides not matched to a gene: 4. CDR3 protein: CASSRWDRGHEQFF. The CDR3 nucleotides are TGTGCCAGCAGCAGGTGGGACAGGGGGCATGAGCAGTTCTTC.

This CDR3 is CASSLVDYQETQYF. The CDR3 DNA reads TGTGCCAGCAGCCTTGTCGACTACCAAGAGACCCAGTACTTC. The V and J genes are TRBV7-2 and TRBJ2-5, with unresolved D. Germline V gene data show CDR1 as SGHTA and CDR2 as FQGNSA. The CDR3 loop spans 14 amino acids. V was pared by 5 bases and J by 0 bases, with 10 bases between.